The rows below give T cell receptor beta chains drawn from one sample of a study of OX40 agonist ivuxolimab in advanced cancers. TCRdb's table, derived via immunoSEQ multiplex PCR, lists solely in-frame clones and lacks some. The table shows 80,000 to 100,000 clones, with approximately 88% occurring only once. This specimen consisted of CD4+ or CD8+ T cells sorted from blood, obtained in a trial of the OX40 agonist ivuxolimab. These receptors all stem from an adult with an advanced solid tumor such as melanoma, head and neck, liver or kidney cancer. Each CDR3 is given with its conserved first and last residue. D genes are given only for firm matches. The size field is filled for only some rows; it gives once, few, many or a size class.

NA,TRBJ2-7,NA,TRBV28,TGTGCCAGCAGTAACTACGAGCAGTACTTC,CASSNYEQYF
NA,TRBJ1-2,NA,TRBV5-1,TGCGCCAGCAGTCCTACCACGGGACCGTATGGCTACACCTTC,CASSPTTGPYGYTF
NA,TRBJ2-3,NA,TRBV5-8,TGTGCCAGCAGCTTGGGCAGGGACTTCACAGATACGCAGTATTTT,CASSLGRDFTDTQYF
NA,TRBJ2-1,TRBD2,TRBV7-3,TGTGCCAGCAGCTCCCTAGCGGGACCTTACAATGAGCAGTTCTTC,CASSSLAGPYNEQFF
NA,TRBJ2-3,TRBD1,TRBV7-2,TGTGCCAGCAGCCGTCAGACAGGGGAAGATACGCAGTATTTT,CASSRQTGEDTQYF
NA,TRBJ2-2,NA,TRBV7-2,TGTGCCAGCAGCAAAGGGGGAGCGAACACCGGGGAGCTGTTTTTT,CASSKGGANTGELFF
NA,TRBJ1-5,TRBD1,TRBV15,TGTGCCACCAGCCGCGACAGGGGGAATCAGCCCCAGCATTTT,CATSRDRGNQPQHF
few,TRBJ2-7,NA,TRBV7-2,TGTGCCAGCAGCTTAGGGCCCGAGCAGTACTTC,CASSLGPEQYF
NA,TRBJ2-3,NA,TRBV19,TGTGCCAGTAGAGGGCAGAGCACAGATACGCAGTATTTT,CASRGQSTDTQYF
NA,TRBJ1-1,NA,TRBV6-1,TGTGCCAGCAAGACTCTCCCGAACACTGAAGCTTTCTTT,CASKTLPNTEAFF
NA,TRBJ2-2,NA,TRBV5-1,TGCGCCAGCAGCGCTGGGCAGATCACCGGGGAGCTGTTTTTT,CASSAGQITGELFF
once,TRBJ1-1,TRBD1,TRBV6-6,TGTGCCAGCAGAAGGGACAGGGGGTGGAACACTGAAGCTTTCTTT,CASRRDRGWNTEAFF
NA,TRBJ2-7,NA,TRBV29-1,TGCAGCGTTCCTGGAGGGGTGGGAGAGCAGTACTTC,CSVPGGVGEQYF
NA,TRBJ1-1,TRBD1,TRBV18,TGTGCCAGCTCACCACAGGGGGCGGCTGAAGCTTTCTTT,CASSPQGAAEAFF
NA,TRBJ2-3,NA,TRBV5-6,TGTGCCAGCAGCTTGGGGGTAGGCACAGATACGCAGTATTTT,CASSLGVGTDTQYF
NA,TRBJ2-2,NA,TRBV4-2,TGTGCCAGCAGCCAAGAAAGCACCGGGGAGCTGTTTTTT,CASSQESTGELFF
NA,TRBJ1-1,NA,TRBV7-9,TGTGCCTCCACGACCGGGGTGAACACTGAAGCTTTCTTT,CASTTGVNTEAFF
NA,TRBJ2-1,TRBD2,TRBV6-5,TGTGCCAGCAGTGGGGGGGACTTATACAATGAGCAGTTCTTC,CASSGGDLYNEQFF
NA,TRBJ1-5,NA,TRBV28,TGTGCCAGCACCGGGGTAGGAGGGCAGCCCCAGCATTTT,CASTGVGGQPQHF
NA,TRBJ2-2,NA,TRBV7-3,TGTGCCAGCAGCCTGGGACTTGGGAGCGGGGAGCTGTTTTTT,CASSLGLGSGELFF
NA,TRBJ1-4,TRBD1,TRBV29-1,TGCAGCGTTGTGGGGCAGGGGGCCGGGACGGCTAATGAAAAACTGTTTTTT,CSVVGQGAGTANEKLFF
NA,TRBJ1-1,NA,TRBV19,TGTGCCAGTAGTAAACAGAAACAAAACGCTGAAGCTTTCTTT,CASSKQKQNAEAFF
NA,TRBJ2-3,TRBD2,TRBV7-2,TGTGCCAGCAGCCGCTCGTGGGGGGGAGGGGATACGCAGTATTTT,CASSRSWGGGDTQYF
NA,TRBJ2-7,NA,TRBV19,TGTGCCAGTAGTATAGGGCCCGCGTCCTACGAGCAGTACTTC,CASSIGPASYEQYF
NA,TRBJ1-2,TRBD1,TRBV5-6,TGTGCCAGCAGAAGTTGGGACAGGGGGTTCAACTATGGCTACACCTTC,CASRSWDRGFNYGYTF
NA,TRBJ1-5,NA,TRBV7-2,TGTGCCAGCAGCTTAGAGCGCAATCAGCCCCAGCATTTT,CASSLERNQPQHF
few,TRBJ1-5,NA,TRBV5-4,TGTGCCAGCAGCTTGGGGGGGGAAAGGGGTCAGCCCCAGCATTTT,CASSLGGERGQPQHF
once,TRBJ2-5,NA,TRBV19,TGTGCCAGTAGTATGGAGTGGGGGGGCGGAGAGACCCAGTACTTC,CASSMEWGGGETQYF
NA,TRBJ2-1,NA,TRBV12-1,TGTGCCAGCAGCCCCCAGATTCGCGGGGGGCCGTACAATGAGCAGTTCTTC,CASSPQIRGGPYNEQFF
NA,TRBJ2-7,NA,TRBV11-1,TGTGCCAGCAGCCAGGGGCCAAAGACCTACGAGCAGTACTTC,CASSQGPKTYEQYF
NA,TRBJ2-6,NA,TRBV4-3,TGCGCCAGCAGCTTAGAATCCTCTGGGGCCAACGTCCTGACTTTC,CASSLESSGANVLTF
NA,TRBJ1-1,NA,TRBV7-9,TGTGCCAGCAGCTTATCGGGGCCGAACACTGAAGCTTTCTTT,CASSLSGPNTEAFF
NA,TRBJ2-7,TRBD1,TRBV7-3,TGTGCCAGCAGCTTAACGCCAGGGGGAGTCTACGAGCAGTACTTC,CASSLTPGGVYEQYF
NA,TRBJ2-7,NA,TRBV6-6,TGTGCCAGCAGTTACGGCCGGCCCTACGAGCAGTACTTC,CASSYGRPYEQYF
NA,TRBJ2-7,NA,TRBV5-6,TGTGCCAGCAGCTCTCCCCCGGGGACCGACGAGCAGTACTTC,CASSSPPGTDEQYF
NA,TRBJ2-3,TRBD1,TRBV5-4,TGTGCCAGCACCGACAGGGGGCGTGCAGATACGCAGTATTTT,CASTDRGRADTQYF
once,TRBJ1-2,TRBD1,TRBV4-1,TGCGCCAGCAGCCAAGGACAGGGGCATGGCTACACCTTC,CASSQGQGHGYTF
NA,TRBJ1-2,NA,TRBV14,TGTGCCAGCAGCCAAGATGAAGGCTGGAGTGGCTACACCTTC,CASSQDEGWSGYTF
NA,TRBJ2-2,NA,TRBV7-8,TGTGCCAGCACCAAGGGACTCTTGGGCACCGGGGAGCTGTTTTTT,CASTKGLLGTGELFF
NA,TRBJ1-4,NA,TRBV9,TGTGCCAGCAGCGTCGGATTCATGTCTAATGAAAAACTGTTTTTT,CASSVGFMSNEKLFF
NA,TRBJ2-7,TRBD1,TRBV5-5,TGTGCCAGCAGCCCAACGACAGGGAGCTACGAGCAGTACTTC,CASSPTTGSYEQYF
NA,TRBJ1-2,NA,TRBV6-6,TGTGCCAGCAGTTCCCGGGACCCCAATGGCTACACCTTC,CASSSRDPNGYTF
NA,TRBJ2-5,NA,TRBV7-6,TGTGCCAGCACCCCCCGGGGCCCCGGGGAGACCCAGTACTTC,CASTPRGPGETQYF
NA,TRBJ1-3,NA,TRBV5-6,TGTGCCAGCAGCACCGGGGGCTCTGGAAACACCATATATTTT,CASSTGGSGNTIYF
NA,TRBJ2-5,TRBD2,TRBV2,TGTGCCAGCAGTTTGACTAGTGGGGGGGTATGGGAGACCCAGTACTTC,CASSLTSGGVWETQYF
NA,TRBJ1-1,NA,TRBV2,TGTGCCAGCATTTTTTACCCGGGGGAAGCTTTCTTT,CASIFYPGEAFF
NA,TRBJ1-1,NA,TRBV7-9,TGTGCCAGCAGCTCATCCGACACTGAAGCTTTCTTT,CASSSSDTEAFF
few,TRBJ2-3,NA,TRBV14,TGTGCCAGCAGCCAACAGGCAGGGAAAGATACGCAGTATTTT,CASSQQAGKDTQYF
NA,TRBJ2-1,NA,TRBV7-3,TGTGCCAGCAGCCCGAGCGCCGTGGGGGGCGTTGGGCAGTTCTTC,CASSPSAVGGVGQFF
NA,TRBJ2-7,NA,TRBV5-5,TGTGCCAGCAGCATACCCTTGGGCGAGCAGTACTTC,CASSIPLGEQYF